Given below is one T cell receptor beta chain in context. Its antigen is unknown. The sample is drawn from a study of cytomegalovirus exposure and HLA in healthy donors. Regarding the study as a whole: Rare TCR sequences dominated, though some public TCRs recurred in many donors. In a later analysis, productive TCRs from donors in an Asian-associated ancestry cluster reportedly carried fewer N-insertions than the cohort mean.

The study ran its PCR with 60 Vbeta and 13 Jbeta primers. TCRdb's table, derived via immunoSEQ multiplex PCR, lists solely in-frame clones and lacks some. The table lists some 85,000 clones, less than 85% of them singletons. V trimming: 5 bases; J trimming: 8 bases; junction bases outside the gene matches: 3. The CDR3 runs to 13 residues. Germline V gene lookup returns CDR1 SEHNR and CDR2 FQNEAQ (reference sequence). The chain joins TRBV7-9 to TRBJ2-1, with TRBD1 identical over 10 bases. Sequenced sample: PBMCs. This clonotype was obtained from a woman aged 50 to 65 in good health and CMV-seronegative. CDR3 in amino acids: CASSPGTGDEQFF. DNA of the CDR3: TGTGCCAGCAGCCCCGGGACAGGGGATGAGCAGTTCTTC.